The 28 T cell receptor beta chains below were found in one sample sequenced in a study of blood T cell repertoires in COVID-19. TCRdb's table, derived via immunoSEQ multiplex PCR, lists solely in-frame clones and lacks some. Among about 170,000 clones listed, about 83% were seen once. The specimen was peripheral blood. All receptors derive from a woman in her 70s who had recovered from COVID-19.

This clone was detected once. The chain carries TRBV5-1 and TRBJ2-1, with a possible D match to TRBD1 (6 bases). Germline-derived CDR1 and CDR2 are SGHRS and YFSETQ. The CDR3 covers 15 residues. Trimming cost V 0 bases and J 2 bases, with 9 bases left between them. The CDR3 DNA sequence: TGCGCCAGCAGCTTGGATGGGACACCCTACAATGAGCAGTTCTTC. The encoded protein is CASSLDGTPYNEQFF.

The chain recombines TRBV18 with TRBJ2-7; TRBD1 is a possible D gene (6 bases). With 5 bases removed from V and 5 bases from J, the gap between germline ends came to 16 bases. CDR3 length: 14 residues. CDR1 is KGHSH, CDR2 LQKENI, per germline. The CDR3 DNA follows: TGTGCCAGCTCATCCCCAGGGGCCCCTCACGAGCAGTACTTC. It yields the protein CASSSPGAPHEQYF.

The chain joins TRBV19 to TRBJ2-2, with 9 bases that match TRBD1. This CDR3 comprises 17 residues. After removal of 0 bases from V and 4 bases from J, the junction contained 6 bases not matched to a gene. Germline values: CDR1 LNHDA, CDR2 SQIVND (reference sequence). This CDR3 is CASSIEGGQGSTGELFF. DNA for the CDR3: TGTGCCAGTAGTATAGAAGGGGGACAGGGTAGCACCGGGGAGCTGTTTTTT.

CDR3 in amino acids: CASSRNTGELFF. CDR3 in DNA: TGTGCCAGCAGTCGGAACACCGGGGAGCTGTTTTTT. The chain has TRBV27 and TRBJ2-2, with no clear D. The length of the CDR3 is 12 residues. Germline CDR1 reads MNHEY; CDR2 reads SMNVEV (reference sequence). Trimming removed 5 bases from V and 1 base from J, with 2 bases in between.

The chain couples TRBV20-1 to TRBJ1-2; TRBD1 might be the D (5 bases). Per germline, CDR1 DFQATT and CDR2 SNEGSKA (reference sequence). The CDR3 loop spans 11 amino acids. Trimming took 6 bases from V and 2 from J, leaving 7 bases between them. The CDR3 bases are TGCAGTGCCCGACAGAACTATGGCTACACCTTC. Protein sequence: CSARQNYGYTF.

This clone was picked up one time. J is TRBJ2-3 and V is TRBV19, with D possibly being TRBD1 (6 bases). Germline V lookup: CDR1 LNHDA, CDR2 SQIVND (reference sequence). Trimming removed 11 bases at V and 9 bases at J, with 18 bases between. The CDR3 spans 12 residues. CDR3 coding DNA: TGTGCCTCCCGGGACCTAGGGGGAACGCAGTATTTT. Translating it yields CASRDLGGTQYF.

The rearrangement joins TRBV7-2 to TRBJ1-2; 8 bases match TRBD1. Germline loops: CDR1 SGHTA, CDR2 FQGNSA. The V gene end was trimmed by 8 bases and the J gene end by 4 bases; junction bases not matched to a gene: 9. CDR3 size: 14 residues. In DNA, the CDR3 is TGTGCCAGCCACCCCGGACAGGGCCCCTATGGCTACACCTTC. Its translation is CASHPGQGPYGYTF.

The CDR3 nucleotides are TGTGCCAGCAGCGTAGTGGGTAGCGGGGGTCCGGAGACCCAGTACTTC. Translating gives CASSVVGSGGPETQYF. This sequence joins TRBV9 and TRBJ2-5; 9 bases fit TRBD2. J was trimmed by 5 bases and V by 0 bases; bases with no gene match: 8. Germline V gene sequence: CDR1 SGDLS, CDR2 YYNGEE. CDR3 length: 16 residues.

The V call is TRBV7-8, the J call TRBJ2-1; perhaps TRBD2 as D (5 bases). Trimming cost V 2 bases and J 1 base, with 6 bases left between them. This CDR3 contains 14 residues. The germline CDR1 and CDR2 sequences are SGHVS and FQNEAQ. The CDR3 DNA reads TGTGCCAGCAGCTTACGGGGTTCCTACAATGAGCAGTTCTTC. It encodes CASSLRGSYNEQFF. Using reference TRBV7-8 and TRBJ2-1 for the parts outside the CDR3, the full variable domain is GAGVSQSPRYKVAKRGQDVALRCDPISGHVSLFWYQQALGQGPEFLTYFQNEAQLDKSGLPSDRFFAERPEGSVSTLKIQRTQQEDSAVYLCASSLRGSYNEQFFGPGTRLTVL.

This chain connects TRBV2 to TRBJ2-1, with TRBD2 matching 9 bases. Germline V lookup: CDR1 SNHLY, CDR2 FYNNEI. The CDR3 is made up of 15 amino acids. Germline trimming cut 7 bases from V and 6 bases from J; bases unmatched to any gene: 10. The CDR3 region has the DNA TGTGCCAGCACCATGCTAGCGGGAATTGGCAATGAGCAGTTCTTC. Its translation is CASTMLAGIGNEQFF.

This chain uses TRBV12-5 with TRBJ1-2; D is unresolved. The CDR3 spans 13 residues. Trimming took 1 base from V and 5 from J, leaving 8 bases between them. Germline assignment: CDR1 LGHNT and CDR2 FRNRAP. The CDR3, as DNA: TGTGCTAGTGGTTTGGGGGCGGGTTATGGCTACACCTTC. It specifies CASGLGAGYGYTF.

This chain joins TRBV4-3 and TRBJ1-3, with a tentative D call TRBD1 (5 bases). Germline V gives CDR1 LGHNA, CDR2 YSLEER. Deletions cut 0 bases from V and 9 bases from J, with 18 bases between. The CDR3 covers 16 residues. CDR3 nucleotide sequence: TGCGCCAGCAGCCAAGATGGGTCCGGGACTGGGTCCACCATATATTTT. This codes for CASSQDGSGTGSTIYF.

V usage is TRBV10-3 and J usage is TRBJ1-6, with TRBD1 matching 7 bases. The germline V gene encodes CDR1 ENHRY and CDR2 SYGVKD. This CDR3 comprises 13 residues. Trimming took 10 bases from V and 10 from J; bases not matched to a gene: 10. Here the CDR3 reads CATSTGMESPLHF. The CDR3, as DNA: TGTGCCACTTCGACAGGGATGGAGTCACCCCTCCACTTT.

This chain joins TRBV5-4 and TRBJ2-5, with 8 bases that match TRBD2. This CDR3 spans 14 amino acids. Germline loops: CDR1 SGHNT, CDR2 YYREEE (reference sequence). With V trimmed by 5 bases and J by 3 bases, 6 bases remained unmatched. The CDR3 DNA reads TGTGCCAGCAGTTTCCGGGGGGGGGAAGAGACCCAGTACTTC. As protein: CASSFRGGEETQYF. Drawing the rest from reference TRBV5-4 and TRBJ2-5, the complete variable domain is ETGVTQSPTHLIKTRGQQVTLRCSSQSGHNTVSWYQQALGQGPQFIFQYYREEENGRGNFPPRFSGLQFPNYSSELNVNALELDDSALYLCASSFRGGEETQYFGPGTRLLVL.

The CDR3 reads CASSVGGGNGYTF. CDR3 nucleotides: TGTGCCAGCAGCGTAGGAGGAGGGAATGGCTACACCTTC. The V and J genes are TRBV9 and TRBJ1-2; D call uncertain. The V gene's germline CDR1 is SGDLS and CDR2 YYNGEE. Trimming took off 0 bases at V and 6 bases at J, with 9 bases between the two ends. This CDR3 comprises 13 residues.

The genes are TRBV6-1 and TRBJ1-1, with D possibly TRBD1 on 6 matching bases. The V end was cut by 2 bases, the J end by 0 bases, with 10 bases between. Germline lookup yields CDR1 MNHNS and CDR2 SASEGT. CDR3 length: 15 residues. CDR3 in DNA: TGTGCCAGCAGTGAATCGGCAGGGGTGAACACTGAAGCTTTCTTT. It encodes CASSESAGVNTEAFF.

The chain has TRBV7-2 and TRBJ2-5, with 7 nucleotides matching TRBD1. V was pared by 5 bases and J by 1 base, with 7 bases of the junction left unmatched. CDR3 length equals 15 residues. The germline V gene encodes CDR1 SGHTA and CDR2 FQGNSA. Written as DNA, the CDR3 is TGTGCCAGCAGCCTAAGAGGGACAGCCCAAGAGACCCAGTACTTC. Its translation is CASSLRGTAQETQYF.

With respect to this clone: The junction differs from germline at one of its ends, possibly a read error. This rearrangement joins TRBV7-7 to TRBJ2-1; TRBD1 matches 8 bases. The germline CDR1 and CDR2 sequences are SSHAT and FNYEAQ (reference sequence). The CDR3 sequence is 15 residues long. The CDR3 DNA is TGTGCTAGCAGCCCTAGACAGGGGACCTACAATGAGCAGTTCTTC. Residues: CASSPRQGTYNEQFF. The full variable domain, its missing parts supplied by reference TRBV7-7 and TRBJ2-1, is GAGVSQSPRYKVTKRGQDVTLRCDPISSHATLYWYQQALGQGPEFLTYFNYEAQPDKSGLPSDRFSAERPEGSISTLTIQRTEQRDSAMYRCASSPRQGTYNEQFFGPGTRLTVL.

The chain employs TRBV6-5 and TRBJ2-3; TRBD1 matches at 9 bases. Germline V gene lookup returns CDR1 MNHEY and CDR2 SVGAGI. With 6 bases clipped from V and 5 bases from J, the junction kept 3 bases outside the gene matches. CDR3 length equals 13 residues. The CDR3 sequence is CASRGQGRDTQYF. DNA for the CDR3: TGTGCCAGCAGGGGACAGGGTAGAGATACGCAGTATTTT.

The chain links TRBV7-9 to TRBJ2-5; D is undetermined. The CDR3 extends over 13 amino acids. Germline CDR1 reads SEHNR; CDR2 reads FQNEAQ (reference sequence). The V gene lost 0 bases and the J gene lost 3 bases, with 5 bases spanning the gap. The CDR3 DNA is TGTGCCAGCAGCTTAGCGTCAGAAGAGACCCAGTACTTC. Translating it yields CASSLASEETQYF.

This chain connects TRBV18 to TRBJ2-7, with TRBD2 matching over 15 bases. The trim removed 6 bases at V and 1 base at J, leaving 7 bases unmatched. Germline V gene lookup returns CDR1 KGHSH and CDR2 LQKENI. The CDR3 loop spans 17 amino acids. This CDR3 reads CASSPAGLAGGSYEQYF. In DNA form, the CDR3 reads TGTGCCAGCTCCCCAGCCGGACTAGCGGGAGGGTCCTACGAGCAGTACTTC.

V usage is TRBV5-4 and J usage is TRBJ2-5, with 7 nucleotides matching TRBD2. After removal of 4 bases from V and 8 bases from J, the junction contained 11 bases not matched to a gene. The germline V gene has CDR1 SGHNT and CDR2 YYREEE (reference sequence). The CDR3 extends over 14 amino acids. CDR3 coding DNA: TGTGCCAGCAGCCCGGGCGGGAGTGTGAGAACCCAGTACTTC. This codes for CASSPGGSVRTQYF.

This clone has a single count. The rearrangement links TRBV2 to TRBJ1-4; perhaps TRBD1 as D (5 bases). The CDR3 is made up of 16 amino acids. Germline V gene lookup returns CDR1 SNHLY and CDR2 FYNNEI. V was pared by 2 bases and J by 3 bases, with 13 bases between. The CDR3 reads CASSELGRGANEKLFF. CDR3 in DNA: TGTGCCAGCAGTGAATTGGGGCGGGGGGCTAATGAAAAACTGTTTTTT.

The chain's CDR3 is CASSYSMGLGNQPQHF. The CDR3 nucleotides are TGTGCCAGCAGTTACTCGATGGGACTGGGCAATCAGCCCCAGCATTTT. The chain is built from TRBV6-6 and TRBJ1-5; the D gene is possibly TRBD1 (5 bases). The CDR3 runs 16 residues. Germline CDR1 and CDR2: MNHNY and SVGAGI (reference sequence). V lost 0 bases, J lost 2 bases, and 11 bases lay in between.

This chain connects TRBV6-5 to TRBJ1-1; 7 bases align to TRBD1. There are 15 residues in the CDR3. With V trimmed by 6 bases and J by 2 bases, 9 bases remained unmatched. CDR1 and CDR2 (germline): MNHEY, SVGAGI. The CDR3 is CASRDDREANTEAFF. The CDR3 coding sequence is TGTGCCAGCAGAGACGACAGGGAAGCAAACACTGAAGCTTTCTTT.

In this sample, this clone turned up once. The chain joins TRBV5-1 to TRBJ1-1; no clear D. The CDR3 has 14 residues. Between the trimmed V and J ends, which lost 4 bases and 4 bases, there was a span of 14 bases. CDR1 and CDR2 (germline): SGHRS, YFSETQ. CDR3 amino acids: CASSAGWEGTEAFF. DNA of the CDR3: TGCGCCAGCAGCGCTGGGTGGGAGGGCACTGAAGCTTTCTTT.

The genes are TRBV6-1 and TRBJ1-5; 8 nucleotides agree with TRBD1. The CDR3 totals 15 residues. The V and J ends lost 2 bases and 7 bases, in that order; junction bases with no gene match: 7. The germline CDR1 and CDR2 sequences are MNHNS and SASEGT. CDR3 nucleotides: TGTGCCAGCAGTGAATGGGGCAGGGGGCGGCAGCCCCAGCATTTT. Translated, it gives CASSEWGRGRQPQHF.

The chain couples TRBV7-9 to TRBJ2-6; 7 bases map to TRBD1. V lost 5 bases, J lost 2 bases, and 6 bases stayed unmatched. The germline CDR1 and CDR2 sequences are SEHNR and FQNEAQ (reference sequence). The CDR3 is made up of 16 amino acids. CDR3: CASSPPQGAGANVLTF. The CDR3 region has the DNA TGTGCCAGCAGCCCCCCCCAGGGGGCTGGGGCCAACGTCCTGACTTTC.